This T cell receptor beta chain appears in the sequencing data of a study of early T cells in non-severe SARS-CoV-2 infection. Study in general: From unsorted whole blood, bulk RNA was sequenced, and the chains remained unpaired. Study results and limitations: Using VDJdb, the matching emphasized anti-spike CD8 responses while missing private and CD4 specificities.

Ten or more counts support this clonotype. Its antigen is still unknown. The protocol attached unique molecular identifiers to individual cDNA molecules. TCRdb reanalysed the 5' RACE reads using MiXCR and keeps one entry per CDR3 protein. This table has approximately 73,000 distinct CDR3 sequences, about 10% appearing once. This CDR3 contains 11 residues. Trimming removed 4 bases at V and 3 bases at J, with 4 bases between. Looked up from germline, CDR1 is SGHVS and CDR2 is FNYEAQ. This chain joins TRBV7-6 and TRBJ2-7; D unclear. The sample taken for sequencing was whole blood. The clonotype comes from an adult who was a healthcare worker with PCR-confirmed SARS-CoV-2 infection or an uninfected control (not recorded which). CDR3 sequence (DNA): TGTGCCAGCAGCTGGGGCTACGAGCAGTACTTC. This translates into CASSWGYEQYF.